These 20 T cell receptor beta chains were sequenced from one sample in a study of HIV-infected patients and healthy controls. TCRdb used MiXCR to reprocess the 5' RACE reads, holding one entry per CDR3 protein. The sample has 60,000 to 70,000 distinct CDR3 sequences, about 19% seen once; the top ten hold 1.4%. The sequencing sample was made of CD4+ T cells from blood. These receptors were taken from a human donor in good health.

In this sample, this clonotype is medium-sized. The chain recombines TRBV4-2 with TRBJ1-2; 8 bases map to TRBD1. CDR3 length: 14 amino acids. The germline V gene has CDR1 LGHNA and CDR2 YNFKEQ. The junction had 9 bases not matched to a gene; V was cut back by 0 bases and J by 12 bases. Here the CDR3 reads CASSQDKETGAHTF. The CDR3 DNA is TGTGCCAGCAGCCAAGATAAGGAGACAGGGGCCCACACCTTC.

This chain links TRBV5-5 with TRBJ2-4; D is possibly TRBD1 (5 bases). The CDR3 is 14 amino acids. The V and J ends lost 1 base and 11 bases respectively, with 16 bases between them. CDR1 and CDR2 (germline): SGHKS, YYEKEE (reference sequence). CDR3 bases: TGTGCCAGCAGCTTGCAGGGTACGGGTTCGGTTCAGTACTTC. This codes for CASSLQGTGSVQYF. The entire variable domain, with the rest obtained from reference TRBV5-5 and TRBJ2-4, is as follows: DAGVTQSPTHLIKTRGQQVTLRCSPISGHKSVSWYQQVLGQGPQFIFQYYEKEERGRGNFPDRFSARQFPNYSSELNVNALLLGDSALYLCASSLQGTGSVQYFGAGTRLSVL.

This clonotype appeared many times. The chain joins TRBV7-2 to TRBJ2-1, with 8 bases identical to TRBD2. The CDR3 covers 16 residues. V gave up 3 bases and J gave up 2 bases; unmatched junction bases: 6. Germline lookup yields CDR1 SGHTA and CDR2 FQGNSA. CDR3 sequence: CASSFLAGTAYNEQFF. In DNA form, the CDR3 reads TGTGCCAGCAGCTTTCTAGCGGGCACAGCCTACAATGAGCAGTTCTTC.

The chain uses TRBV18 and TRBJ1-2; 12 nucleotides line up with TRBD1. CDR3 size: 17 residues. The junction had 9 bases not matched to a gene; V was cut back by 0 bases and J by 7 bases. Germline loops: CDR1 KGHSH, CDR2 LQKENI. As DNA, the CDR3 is TGTGCCAGCTCACCACCCCCCACGGGACAGGGGGCGCGTGGCTACACCTTC. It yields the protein CASSPPPTGQGARGYTF.

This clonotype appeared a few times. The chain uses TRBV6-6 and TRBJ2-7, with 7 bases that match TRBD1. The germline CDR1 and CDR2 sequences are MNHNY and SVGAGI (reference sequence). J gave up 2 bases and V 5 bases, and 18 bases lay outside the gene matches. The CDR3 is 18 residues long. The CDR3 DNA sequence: TGTGCCAGCAGTCCCAGCACCAGACCGACAGGGATTCCCTACGAGCAGTACTTC. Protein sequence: CASSPSTRPTGIPYEQYF.

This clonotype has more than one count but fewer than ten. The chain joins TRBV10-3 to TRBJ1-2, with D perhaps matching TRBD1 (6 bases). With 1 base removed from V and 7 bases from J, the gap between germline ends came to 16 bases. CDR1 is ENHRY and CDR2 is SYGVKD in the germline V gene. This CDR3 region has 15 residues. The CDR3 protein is CAISEYQGSTSGYTF. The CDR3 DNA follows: TGTGCCATCAGTGAGTATCAGGGGAGTACAAGTGGCTACACCTTC.

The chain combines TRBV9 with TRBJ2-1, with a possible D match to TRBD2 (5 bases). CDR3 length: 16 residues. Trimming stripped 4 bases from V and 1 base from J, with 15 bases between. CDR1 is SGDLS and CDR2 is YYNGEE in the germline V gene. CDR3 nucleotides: TGTGCCAGCAGCCGATTAGGGAGATCGTCCTACAATGAGCAGTTCTTC. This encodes CASSRLGRSSYNEQFF.

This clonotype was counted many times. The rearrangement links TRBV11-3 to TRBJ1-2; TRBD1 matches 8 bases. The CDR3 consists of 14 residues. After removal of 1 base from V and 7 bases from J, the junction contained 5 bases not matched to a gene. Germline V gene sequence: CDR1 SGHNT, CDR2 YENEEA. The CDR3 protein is CASSLARGPSGYTF. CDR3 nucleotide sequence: TGTGCCAGCAGCTTAGCCAGGGGGCCCTCTGGCTACACCTTC.

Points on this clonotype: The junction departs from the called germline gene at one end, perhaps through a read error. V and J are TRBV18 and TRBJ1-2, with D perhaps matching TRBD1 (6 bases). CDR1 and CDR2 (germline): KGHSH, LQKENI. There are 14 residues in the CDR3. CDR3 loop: CASSGSGTNYGYTF. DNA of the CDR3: TGTGCCAGCTCAGGTTCCGGGACAAACTATGGCTACACCTTT.

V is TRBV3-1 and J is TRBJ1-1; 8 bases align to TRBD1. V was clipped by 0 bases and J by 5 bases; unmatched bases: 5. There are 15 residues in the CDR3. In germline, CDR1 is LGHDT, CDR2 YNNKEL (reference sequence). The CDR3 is CASSQDQGAGTEAFF. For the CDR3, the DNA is TGTGCCAGCAGCCAAGATCAGGGGGCGGGAACTGAAGCTTTCTTT.

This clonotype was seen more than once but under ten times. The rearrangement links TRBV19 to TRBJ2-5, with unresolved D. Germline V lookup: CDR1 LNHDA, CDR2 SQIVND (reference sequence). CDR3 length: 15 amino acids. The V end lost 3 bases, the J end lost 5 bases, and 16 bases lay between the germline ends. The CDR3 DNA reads TGTGCCAGTAGTATTCTACTGAGGTCCCGGGAGACCCAGTACTTC. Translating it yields CASSILLRSRETQYF. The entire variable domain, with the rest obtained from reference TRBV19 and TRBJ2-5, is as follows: DGGITQSPKYLFRKEGQNVTLSCEQNLNHDAMYWYRQDPGQGLRLIYYSQIVNDFQKGDIAEGYSVSREKKESFPLTVTSAQKNPTAFYLCASSILLRSRETQYFGPGTRLLVL.

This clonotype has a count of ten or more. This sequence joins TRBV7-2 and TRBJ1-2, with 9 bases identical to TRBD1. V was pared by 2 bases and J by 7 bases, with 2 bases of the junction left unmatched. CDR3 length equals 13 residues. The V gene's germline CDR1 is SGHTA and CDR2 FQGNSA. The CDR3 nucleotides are TGTGCCAGCAGCTTAAGGGACAGGGTTGGCTACACCTTC. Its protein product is CASSLRDRVGYTF.

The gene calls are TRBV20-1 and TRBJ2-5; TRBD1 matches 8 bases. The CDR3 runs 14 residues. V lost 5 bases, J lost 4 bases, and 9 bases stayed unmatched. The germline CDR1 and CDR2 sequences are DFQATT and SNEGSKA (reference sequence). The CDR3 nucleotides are TGCAGTGCTGGCCGACAGGGGTTGTCAGAGACCCAGTACTTC. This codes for CSAGRQGLSETQYF.

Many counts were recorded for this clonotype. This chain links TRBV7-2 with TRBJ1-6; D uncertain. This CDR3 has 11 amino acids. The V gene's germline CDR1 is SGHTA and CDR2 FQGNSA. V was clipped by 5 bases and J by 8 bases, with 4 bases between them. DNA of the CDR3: TGTGCCAGCAGCCGCGATTCACCCCTCCACTTT. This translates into CASSRDSPLHF.

The chain's CDR3 is CAIKAGTGTYNSPLHF. DNA for the CDR3: TGTGCCATCAAAGCCGGGACAGGAACTTATAATTCACCCCTCCACTTT. The rearrangement joins TRBV10-3 to TRBJ1-6; 8 nucleotides match TRBD1. This CDR3 is built from 16 residues. V shed 7 bases, J shed 4 bases, and the junction held 9 bases outside the gene matches. Germline V lookup: CDR1 ENHRY, CDR2 SYGVKD.

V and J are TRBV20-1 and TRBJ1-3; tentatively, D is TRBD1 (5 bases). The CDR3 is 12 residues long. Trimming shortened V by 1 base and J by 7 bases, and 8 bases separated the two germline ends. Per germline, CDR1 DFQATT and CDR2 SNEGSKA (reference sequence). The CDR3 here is CSARGQLNTIYF. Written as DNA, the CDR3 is TGCAGTGCTAGAGGACAGCTGAACACCATATATTTT.

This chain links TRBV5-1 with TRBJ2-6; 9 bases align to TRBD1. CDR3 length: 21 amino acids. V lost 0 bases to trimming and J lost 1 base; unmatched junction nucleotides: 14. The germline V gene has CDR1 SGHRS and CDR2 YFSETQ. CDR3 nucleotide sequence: TGCGCCAGCAGCTTGGGCGCGTTCCCGGGACAGGGTGAATCTGGGGCCAACGTCCTGACTTTC. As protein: CASSLGAFPGQGESGANVLTF.

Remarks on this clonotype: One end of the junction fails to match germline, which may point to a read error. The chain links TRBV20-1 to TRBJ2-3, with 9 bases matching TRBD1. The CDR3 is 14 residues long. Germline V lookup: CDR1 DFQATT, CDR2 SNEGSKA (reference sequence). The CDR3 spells CSARGTGLTDTQNF. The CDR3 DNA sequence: TGCAGTGCTAGGGGGACAGGGCTAACAGATACGCAGAATTTT.

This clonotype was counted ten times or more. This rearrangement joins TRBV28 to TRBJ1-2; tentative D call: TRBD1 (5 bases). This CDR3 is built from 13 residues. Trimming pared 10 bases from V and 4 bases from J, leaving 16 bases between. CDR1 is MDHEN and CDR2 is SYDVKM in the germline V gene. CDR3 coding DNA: TGTGCCACCTTACCAGGGTTCTCCTATGGCTACACCTTC. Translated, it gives CATLPGFSYGYTF.

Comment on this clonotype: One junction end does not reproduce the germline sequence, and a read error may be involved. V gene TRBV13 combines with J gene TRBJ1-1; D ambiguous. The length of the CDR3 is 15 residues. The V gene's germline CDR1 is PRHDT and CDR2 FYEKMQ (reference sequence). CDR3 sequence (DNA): TGTGCCTGCAGCGAGCGCACAGTGATGAACACTGAAGCTTTCTTT. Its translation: CACSERTVMNTEAFF.